The 3 T cell receptor beta chains below all came from one sample that was sequenced in a study of blood T cell repertoires in COVID-19. Libraries were prepared by immunoSEQ multiplex PCR; TCRdb keeps only in-frame clonotypes and omits some of them. The table shows 250,000 to 300,000 clones, with 88% occurring only once. The specimen was peripheral blood. The receptors originated from a woman aged 25 to 39 with COVID-19, enrolled during active disease.

This clone showed up just once. The gene calls are TRBV6-5 and TRBJ1-4; D is uncertain. The length of the CDR3 is 15 residues. CDR1 and CDR2 (germline): MNHEY, SVGAGI. The V and J ends lost 6 bases and 8 bases respectively, with 19 bases between them. In DNA, the CDR3 is TGTGCCAGCAGCTCTACCCCTGGAGAAGCGGAAAAACTGTTTTTT. It translates to CASSSTPGEAEKLFF.

V usage is TRBV7-6 and J usage is TRBJ2-1, with D possibly TRBD2 on 6 matching bases. CDR1 is SGHVS and CDR2 is FNYEAQ in the germline V gene. CDR3 size: 16 residues. The ends were cut back, 4 bases at V and 0 bases at J, with 13 bases in the middle. The CDR3 DNA reads TGTGCCAGCAGCTCCCGGGACTCCTCCTCCTACAATGAGCAGTTCTTC. Residues: CASSSRDSSSYNEQFF.

The chain carries TRBV10-2 and TRBJ1-1; 9 nucleotides match TRBD1. The CDR3 is 13 amino acids. Unmatched junction bases numbered 5, after V lost 4 bases and J lost 8 bases. Germline V CDR1 and CDR2: WSHSY, SAAADI. The DNA of the CDR3 is TGCGCCAGCAGTGTATACAGGGGGCAGGAAGCTTTCTTT. This gives the protein CASSVYRGQEAFF.